This TCR beta chain was captured by sequencing in a study of preoperative IRX-2 immunotherapy in early breast cancer. Specified treatment: preoperative locoregional IRX-2 cytokine immunotherapy. The protocol was immunoSEQ multiplex PCR, while the TCRdb copy is restricted to in-frame clones and leaves out a portion. The sample lists roughly 62,000 clones; 94% were seen once. The TCR originated in a human donor with breast cancer. This sample was taken from a patient treated with IRX-2 immunotherapy.

The CDR3 is CASSPVDTRTDTQYF. The CDR3 DNA follows: TGTGCCAGCTCACCAGTAGACACGCGCACAGATACGCAGTATTTT. This chain connects TRBV18 to TRBJ2-3; D is unclear. The CDR3 length is 15 residues. Germline CDR1 is KGHSH and CDR2 is LQKENI. Trimming took 2 bases from V and 1 from J, leaving 10 bases between them. Complete variable domain (other parts from reference TRBV18 and TRBJ2-3): NAGVMQNPRHLVRRRGQEARLRCSPMKGHSHVYWYRQLPEEGLKFMVYLQKENIIDESGMPKERFSAEFPKEGPSILRIQQVVRGDSAAYFCASSPVDTRTDTQYFGPGTRLTVL.